The 5 T cell receptor beta chains below all came from one sample that was sequenced in a study of blood T cell repertoires in COVID-19 (dated by TCRdb to 2018 to 2021). The library was produced with the immunoSEQ multiplex PCR assay. TCRdb stores this immuneACCESS table with in-frame sequences only. Part of the clones is absent; in the studies checked, under half of the shortfall reflects unresolved V genes, and no reason is known for the rest. The sample table holds 150,000 to 200,000 clones, of which approximately 87% were seen once. The top ten clonotypes cover 0.8% to 1% of the sample. Specimen: peripheral blood. These receptors originate from a young woman who had recovered from COVID-19.

This rearrangement joins TRBV5-4 to TRBJ1-3; no reliable D call. V lost 5 bases and J lost 4, with 13 bases in between. This CDR3 comprises 14 residues. Germline V gives CDR1 SGHNT, CDR2 YYREEE (reference sequence). CDR3 in amino acids: CASSQSGFGNTIYF. The CDR3 DNA reads TGTGCCAGCAGTCAATCGGGGTTCGGAAACACCATATATTTT.

The chain joins TRBV6-6 to TRBJ1-6; D might be TRBD1 (5 bases). V was cut by 7 bases and J by 13 bases, with 17 bases left in between. The CDR3 is made up of 13 amino acids. Germline lookup yields CDR1 MNHNY and CDR2 SVGAGI (reference sequence). The CDR3 region is CASIRTPASPLHF. In nucleotides, the CDR3 is TGTGCCAGCATCAGGACACCGGCTTCCCCCCTCCACTTT.

CDR3: CASSYSDRGPNQPQHF. In DNA, the CDR3 is TGTGCCAGCAGTTACTCGGACAGGGGGCCTAATCAGCCCCAGCATTTT. This sequence joins TRBV6-2 or TRBV6-3 and TRBJ1-5, with TRBD1 identical over 11 bases. Per the germline V gene, CDR1 is MNHEY and CDR2 is SVGEGT. V lost 0 bases to trimming and J lost 4 bases; unmatched junction nucleotides: 2. The CDR3 runs to 16 residues.

The chain combines TRBV15 with TRBJ2-3, with TRBD2 as a possible D gene (6 bases). This CDR3 contains 14 residues. V was clipped by 6 bases and J by 4 bases, with 14 bases between them. CDR1 LNHNV and CDR2 YYDKDF come from the germline V gene (reference sequence). The CDR3 loop reads CATRRRERPDTQYF. CDR3 in DNA: TGTGCCACCAGACGACGGGAGAGACCAGATACGCAGTATTTT.

V and J are TRBV24-1 and TRBJ1-2, with D perhaps matching TRBD1 (5 bases). CDR1 is KGHDR and CDR2 is SFDVKD in the germline V gene. Trimming left V 3 bases short and J 4 bases short, with 11 bases between. The CDR3 extends over 14 amino acids. Here the CDR3 DNA reads TGTGCCACCAGTGATGCGGGGGGGTCCTATGGCTACACCTTC. It is translated as CATSDAGGSYGYTF.